The source of this TCR beta chain is a study of T cell clones after liver transplantation. Study details: Post-transplant blood was tracked for graft-donor-reactive T cell clones identified in a pre-transplant mixed lymphocyte reaction. Third-party-reactive TCRbeta sequences from pre-transplant mixed lymphocyte reactions served as antigen-independent comparators. Findings and caveats of the study: Conclusions were preliminary, with small, heterogeneous patient groups. Migration into the graft, not deletion, may explain lost graft donor-reactive T cells.

Profiled with immunoSEQ multiplex PCR; TCRdb holds only in-frame clones, not every one. The repertoire holds roughly 80,000 clones, with about 82% as singletons. In regard to this clone: What it binds is not known. Other DNA sequences in this specimen translate into the identical CDR3.

Germline V gene lookup returns CDR1 SGHRS and CDR2 YFSETQ. Trimming at V came to 5 bases and at J to 5 bases, leaving 5 bases not matched to a gene. The CDR3 has 13 amino acids. This chain joins TRBV5-1 and TRBJ2-5, with 8 bases matching TRBD1. Material: CD4+ T cells from blood, obtained about 46 months after liver transplant. The TCR comes from a human patient who received a liver transplant. Some T cells may be provided by the graft donor. The DNA for the CDR3 is TGCGCCAGCAGGCGAACAGGGGGGGAGACCCAGTACTTC. Amino acids: CASRRTGGETQYF.